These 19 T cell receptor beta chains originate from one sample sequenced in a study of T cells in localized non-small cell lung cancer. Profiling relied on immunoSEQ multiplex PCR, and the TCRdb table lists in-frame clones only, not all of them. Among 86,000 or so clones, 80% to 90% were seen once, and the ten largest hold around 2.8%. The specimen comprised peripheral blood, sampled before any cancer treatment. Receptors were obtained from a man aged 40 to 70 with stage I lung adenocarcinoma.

DNA for the CDR3: TGTGCCAGCAGCTTCGGGGTTTCAGAGGGCTACACCTTC. Encoded protein: CASSFGVSEGYTF. The J gene is TRBJ1-2, the V gene TRBV7-2; D is unclear. The CDR3 spans 13 residues. Trimming took 3 bases from V and 8 from J, leaving 13 bases between them. Germline CDR1 reads SGHTA; CDR2 reads FQGNSA.

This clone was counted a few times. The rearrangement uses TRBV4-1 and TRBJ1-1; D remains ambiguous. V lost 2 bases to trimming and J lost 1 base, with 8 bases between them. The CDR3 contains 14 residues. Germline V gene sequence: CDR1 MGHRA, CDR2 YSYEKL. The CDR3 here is CASSQTAPNTEAFF. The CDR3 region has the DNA TGCGCCAGCAGCCAAACAGCTCCGAACACTGAAGCTTTCTTT.

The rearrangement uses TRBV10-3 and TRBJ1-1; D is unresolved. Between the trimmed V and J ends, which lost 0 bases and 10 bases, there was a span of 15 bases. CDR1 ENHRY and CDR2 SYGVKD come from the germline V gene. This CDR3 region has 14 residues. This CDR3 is CAISESSPLRRAFF. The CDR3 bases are TGTGCCATCAGTGAGTCGAGCCCGTTGCGGAGAGCTTTCTTT.

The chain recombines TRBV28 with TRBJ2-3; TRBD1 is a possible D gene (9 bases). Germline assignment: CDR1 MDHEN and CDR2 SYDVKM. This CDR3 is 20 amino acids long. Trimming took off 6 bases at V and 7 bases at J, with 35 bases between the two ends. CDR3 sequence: CASSPSTGGSSGLKRNTQYF. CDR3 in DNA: TGTGCCAGCAGCCCTAGCACAGGGGGCTCTAGCGGGCTTAAAAGGAATACGCAGTATTTT.

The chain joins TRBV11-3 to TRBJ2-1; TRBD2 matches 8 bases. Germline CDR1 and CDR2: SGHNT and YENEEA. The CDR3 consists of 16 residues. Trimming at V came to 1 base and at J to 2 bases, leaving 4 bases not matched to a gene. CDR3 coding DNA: TGTGCCAGCAGCTTAGGCGGCGGGAGGACCTACAATGAGCAGTTCTTC. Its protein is CASSLGGGRTYNEQFF.

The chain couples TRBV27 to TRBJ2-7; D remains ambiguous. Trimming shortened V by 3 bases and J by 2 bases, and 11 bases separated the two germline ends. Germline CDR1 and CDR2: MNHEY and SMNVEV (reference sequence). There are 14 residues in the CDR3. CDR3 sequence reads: CASSLTSQTYEQYF. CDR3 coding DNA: TGTGCCAGCAGTTTGACCTCCCAAACCTACGAGCAGTACTTC.

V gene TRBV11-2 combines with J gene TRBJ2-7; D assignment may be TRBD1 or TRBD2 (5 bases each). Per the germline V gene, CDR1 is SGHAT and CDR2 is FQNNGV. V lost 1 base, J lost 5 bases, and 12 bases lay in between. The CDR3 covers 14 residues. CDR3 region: CASSLGPGPHEQYF. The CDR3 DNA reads TGTGCCAGCAGCTTAGGTCCGGGACCCCACGAGCAGTACTTC.

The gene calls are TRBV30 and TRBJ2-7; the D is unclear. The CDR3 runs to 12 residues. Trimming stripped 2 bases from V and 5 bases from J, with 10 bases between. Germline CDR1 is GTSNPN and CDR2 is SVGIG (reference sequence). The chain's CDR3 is CAWSLKGDEQYF. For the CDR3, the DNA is TGTGCCTGGAGTCTCAAGGGCGACGAGCAGTACTTC.

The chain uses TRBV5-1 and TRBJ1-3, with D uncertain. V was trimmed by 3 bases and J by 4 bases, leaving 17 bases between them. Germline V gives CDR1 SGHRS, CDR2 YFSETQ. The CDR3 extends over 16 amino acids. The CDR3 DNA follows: TGCGCCAGCAGCTCGGTTGGGGTACAGTCGGGAAACACCATATATTTT. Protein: CASSSVGVQSGNTIYF.

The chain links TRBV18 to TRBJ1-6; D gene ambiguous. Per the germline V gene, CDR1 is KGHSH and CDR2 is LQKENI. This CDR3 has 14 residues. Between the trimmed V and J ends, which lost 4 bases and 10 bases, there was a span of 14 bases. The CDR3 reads CASSLAGNGSPLHF. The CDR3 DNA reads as TGTGCCAGCTCACTAGCGGGCAATGGCTCACCCCTCCACTTT.

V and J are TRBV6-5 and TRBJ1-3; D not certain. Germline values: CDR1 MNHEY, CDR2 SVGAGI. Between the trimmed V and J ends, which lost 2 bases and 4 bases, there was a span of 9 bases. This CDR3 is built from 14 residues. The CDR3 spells CASSYGGLGNTIYF. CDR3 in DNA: TGTGCCAGCAGTTACGGCGGGCTCGGAAACACCATATATTTT.

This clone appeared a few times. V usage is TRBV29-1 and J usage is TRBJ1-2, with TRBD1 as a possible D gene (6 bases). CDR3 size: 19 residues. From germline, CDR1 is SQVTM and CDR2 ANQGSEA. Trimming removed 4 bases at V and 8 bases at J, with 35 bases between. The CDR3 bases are TGCAGCGTTGTCCCGCATGAACCGGGACACTCCACCCCACTATGGGGCTACACCTTC. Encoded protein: CSVVPHEPGHSTPLWGYTF.

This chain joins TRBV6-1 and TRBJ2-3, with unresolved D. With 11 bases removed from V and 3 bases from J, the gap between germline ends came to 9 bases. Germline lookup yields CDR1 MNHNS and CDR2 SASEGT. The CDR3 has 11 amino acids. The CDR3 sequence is CAARRTDTQYF. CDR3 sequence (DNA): TGTGCCGCGAGGAGAACAGATACGCAGTATTTT.

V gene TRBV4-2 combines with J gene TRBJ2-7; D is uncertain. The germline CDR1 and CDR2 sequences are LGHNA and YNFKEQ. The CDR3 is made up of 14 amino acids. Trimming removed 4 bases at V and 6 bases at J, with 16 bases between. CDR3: CASSRIGTAAEQYF. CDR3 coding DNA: TGTGCCAGCAGCCGCATCGGTACAGCCGCCGAGCAGTACTTC.

CDR3: CASSQDPSSGTEAFF. The CDR3 DNA reads as TGCGCCAGCAGCCAAGATCCATCCAGCGGGACTGAAGCTTTCTTT. The chain recombines TRBV4-3 with TRBJ1-1; D uncertain. Germline V gene lookup returns CDR1 LGHNA and CDR2 YSLEER. V lost 0 bases to trimming and J lost 5 bases, with 13 bases between them. This CDR3 spans 15 amino acids.

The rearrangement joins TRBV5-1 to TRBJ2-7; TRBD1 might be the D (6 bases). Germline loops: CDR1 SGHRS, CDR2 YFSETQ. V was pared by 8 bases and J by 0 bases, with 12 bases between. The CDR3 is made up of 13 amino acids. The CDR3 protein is CASGQTSSYEQYF. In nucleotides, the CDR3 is TGCGCCAGTGGACAGACGAGCTCCTACGAGCAGTACTTC.

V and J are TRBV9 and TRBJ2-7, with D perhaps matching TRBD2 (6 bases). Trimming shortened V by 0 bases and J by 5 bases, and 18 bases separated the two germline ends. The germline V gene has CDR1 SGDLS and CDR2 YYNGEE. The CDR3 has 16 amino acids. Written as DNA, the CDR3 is TGTGCCAGCAGCGTAGGGTTAGCGGAGAGGGTCCACGAGCAGTACTTC. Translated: CASSVGLAERVHEQYF.

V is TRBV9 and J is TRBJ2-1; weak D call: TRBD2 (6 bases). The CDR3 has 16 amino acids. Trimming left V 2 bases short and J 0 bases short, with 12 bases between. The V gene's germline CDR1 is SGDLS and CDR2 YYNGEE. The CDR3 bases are TGTGCCAGCAGCGTTAGTAGCGGAAGCTCCTACAATGAGCAGTTCTTC. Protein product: CASSVSSGSSYNEQFF. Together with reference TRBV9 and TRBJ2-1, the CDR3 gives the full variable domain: DSGVTQTPKHLITATGQRVTLRCSPRSGDLSVYWYQQSLDQGLQFLIQYYNGEERAKGNILERFSAQQFPDLHSELNLSSLELGDSALYFCASSVSSGSSYNEQFFGPGTRLTVL.

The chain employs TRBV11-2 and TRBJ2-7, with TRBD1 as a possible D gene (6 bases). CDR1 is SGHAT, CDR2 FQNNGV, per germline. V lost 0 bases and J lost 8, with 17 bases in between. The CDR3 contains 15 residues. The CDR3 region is CASSLDRQQGRKQYF. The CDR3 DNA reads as TGTGCCAGCAGCTTAGATCGGCAACAGGGACGGAAGCAGTACTTC.